The clone carrying this T cell receptor (beta chain) was seen many times. Its antigen is as yet unknown. Researchers took RNA transcripts and amplified the TCR beta CDR3 regions from them. The primer set for the first-round RT-PCR of the TCR CDR3 was HTBI. TCRdb called the multiplex PCR reads again in MiXCR, with one record for every CDR3 protein. The table includes almost 600,000 distinct CDR3 sequences, 46% detected once. This record comes from a study of T cells in Graves' hyperthyroidism and ophthalmopathy. V lost 7 bases and J 2 bases, leaving 18 bases between the germline ends. CDR3 size: 15 residues. The study's findings and limits: The model identified upcoming ophthalmopathy a median approximately six months ahead of onset.

The genes are TRBV12-3 or TRBV12-4 and TRBJ2-7, with D possibly being TRBD2 (6 bases). Sequences were obtained from peripheral blood or thyroid tissue (not recorded which). The origin of this receptor is a woman under 30 with Graves' hyperthyroidism. CDR3 loop: CASTMEGTPTYEQYF. The CDR3, as DNA: TGTGCCAGCACCATGGAGGGGACGCCTACCTACGAGCAGTACTTC.